This T cell receptor beta chain was recovered during a study of tumor-infiltrating lymphocytes in localized non-small cell lung cancer (TCRdb year 2021). Study-wide context: The cohort covered several histologies, both smokers and never-smokers, and patients whose samples were collected after neoadjuvant chemotherapy. From each patient came resected tumor tissue plus uninvolved lung tissue from that same patient, and the uninvolved lung tissue was described as non-adjacent to the tumor. Flow cytometry, multiplex immunofluorescence, RNA-seq, exome sequencing and proteomics were applied to the same patients as TCR sequencing, which was one of several integrated assays. The overall ICON cohort comprised over 120 surgical patients with localized non-small cell lung cancer whose tumors were resected. A total of roughly 51 patients were part of the paired comparison of immunoSEQ T-cell fraction between tumor and uninvolved lung.

The immunoSEQ assay used for TCR sequencing gave the T-cell fraction in both tumor and uninvolved lung tissue. The authors' analysis ran thus. For survival analysis, patients were divided into high (upper tertile) and low (lower two tertiles) T-cell fraction groups, which were compared by log-rank test. A signed-rank test was used to test paired tumor versus uninvolved lung differences in T-cell fraction. The source is immuneACCESS, and TCRdb retained only in-frame sequences with V and J called. Part of the clones is not carried over; for the studies checked, unresolved V genes explain less than half of this, and the remainder is unexplained. That table is the source of V, J and clone size, and D and trimming were worked out from the DNA. Here the sample has 20,000 to 30,000 clones; around 73% occur a single time. The ten largest make up about 5.7% of the sample. V and J lose 5 bases and 1 base, and a span of 7 bases separates them. For CDR1 and CDR2, the germline V gene lists SGHNT and YENEEA. The CDR3 has 13 amino acids, counting the end cysteine and phenylalanine. Kept here is only the CDR3 DNA, which spans 39 bases and is read in frame from base 1.

Patient enrollment in ICON started in the first half of 2016, and the final patient was enrolled in 2018. In a subcohort of 70 to 95 patients, fresh tumor and matched uninvolved tissue were collected for in-depth immune analyses, with TCR sequencing among those analyses. TCR sequencing was performed on DNA isolated from bulk tissue, without cell sorting. On this clone: The antigen this receptor binds is unknown. No base qualities exist here, and no much larger clone lies one base off it.

The research as a whole found: No difference in TCR-derived T-cell fraction was observed between the flow cytometry-defined immunotypes IM1 (good prognosis) and IM2 (poor prognosis). Because different assays used different pieces of the same tissue, technical variation could not be distinguished from intratumor heterogeneity. Recurrence-free survival showed no association with tumor T-cell fraction from TCR sequencing (p = 0.61). Assay coverage differed among patients according to how much tissue was available, so only a subset of the cohort had TCR sequencing. In line with immunofluorescence CD3 counts, TCRbeta sequencing supported higher T cell infiltration in tumors compared with uninvolved lung tissue.

The TCR comes from a human donor with non-small cell lung cancer. The chain was built from TRBV11-3 and TRBJ2-3; the D gene cannot be named for sure. Material for sequencing was lung tumor tissue. CDR3 reads: CASSQRGTDTQYF. The DNA sequence is TGTGCCAGCAGCCAACGGGGCACAGATACGCAGTATTTT.